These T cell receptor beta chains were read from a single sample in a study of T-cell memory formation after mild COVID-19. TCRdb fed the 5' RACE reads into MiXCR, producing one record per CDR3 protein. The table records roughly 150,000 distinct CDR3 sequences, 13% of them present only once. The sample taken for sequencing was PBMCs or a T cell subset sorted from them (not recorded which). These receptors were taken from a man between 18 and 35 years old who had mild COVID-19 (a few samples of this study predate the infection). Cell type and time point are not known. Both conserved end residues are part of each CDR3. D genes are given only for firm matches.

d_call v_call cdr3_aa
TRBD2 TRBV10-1 CASSEGSGGSTDTQYF
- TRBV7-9 CASTWGRTYEQYF
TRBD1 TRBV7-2 CASSMDRGAEAFF
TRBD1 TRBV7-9 CASSLGTAETQYF
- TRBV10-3 CAISGGGLDEQYF
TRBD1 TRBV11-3 CASSLGDRAVDTQYF
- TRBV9 CASSAGGSTYNEQFF
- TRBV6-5 CASKRGAQRGETQYF
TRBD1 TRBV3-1 CASSRTGGFDEQYF
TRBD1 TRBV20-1 CSASTAGGPRTEAFF
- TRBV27 CASSSHLLGRKETQYF
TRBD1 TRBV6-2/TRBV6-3 CASSGTGETQYF
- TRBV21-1 CASSKAPPSGGAGNEQFF
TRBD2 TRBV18 CASSPRASGGRYTQYF
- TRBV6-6 CASSYPGPPDNQPQHF
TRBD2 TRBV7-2 CASSSMGLAGGKETQYF
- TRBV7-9 CASSLARTDTQYF
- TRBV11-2 CASSFPPWDTEAFF
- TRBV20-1 CSASLHPSANYGYTF
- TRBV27 CASISAGALGDEQFF
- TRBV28 CASSFVWQNTEAFF
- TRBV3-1 CASTTVLPGQNTGELFF
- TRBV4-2 CASSQDVAAAGEQYF
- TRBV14 CASSQERTEAFF
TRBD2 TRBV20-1 CSARVGPLAGGPRSNEQFF
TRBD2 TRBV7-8 CASSPRTSGHRWDTQYF
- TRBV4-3 CASSHYLTENYGYTF
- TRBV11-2 CASSPTGVKETQYF
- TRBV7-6 CASSERKTQYF
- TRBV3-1 CASSHPTREAFF
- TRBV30 CAWSVLLNTEAFF
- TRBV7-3 CASSPRQGSTGELFF
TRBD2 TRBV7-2 CASSLRTSGYTDTQYF
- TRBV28 CASSLADSTNQPQHF
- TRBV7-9 CASSGTSSKQPQHF
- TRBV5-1 CASSLVNTGELFF
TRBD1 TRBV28 CASSSGQGSEKLFF
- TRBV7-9 CASSRNIVDTEAFF
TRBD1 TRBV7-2 CASSARTGGREVFF
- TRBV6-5 CASSPLRPPQEKLFF
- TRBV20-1 CSGTGGLPYNEQFF
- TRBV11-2 CASSSGPRVTEAFF
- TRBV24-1 CATLQGGGNQPQHF
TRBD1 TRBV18 CASSLKTGGDEAFF
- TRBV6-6 CASSYLRVSGNNSPLHF
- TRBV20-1 CSAAQAGHPEAFF
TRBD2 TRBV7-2 CASSTGLAGVTGELFF
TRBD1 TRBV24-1 CATGTEHSTDTQYF